The 19 T cell receptor beta chains below were found in one sample sequenced in a study of T-cell memory formation after mild COVID-19. TCRdb reprocessed the 5' RACE reads via MiXCR and lists one record per CDR3 protein. This sample has under 700,000 distinct CDR3 sequences; 20% occur once, and the top ten carry approximately 12%. The sequenced sample consisted of PBMCs or a T cell subset sorted from them (not recorded which). These receptors came from an adult woman who had mild COVID-19 (a few samples of this study predate the infection). Cell type and time point are not known.

This clonotype occurred a few times. The V and J genes are TRBV6-5 and TRBJ1-1; TRBD1 might be the D (6 bases). Trimming removed 0 bases from V and 3 bases from J, with 8 bases in between. CDR1 MNHEY and CDR2 SVGAGI come from the germline V gene. This CDR3 contains 14 residues. CDR3 region: CASSYSEGDTEAFF. CDR3 DNA: TGTGCCAGCAGTTACTCTGAGGGGGACACTGAAGCTTTCTTT.

This clonotype has just a few counts. J is TRBJ1-1 and V is TRBV7-3, with 7 bases identical to TRBD1. J lost 4 bases, V lost 5 bases, and 10 bases had no gene match. Germline V gene data show CDR1 as SGHTA and CDR2 as FQGTGA. The length of the CDR3 is 15 residues. CDR3: CASSLGTAGGTEAFF. CDR3 nucleotide sequence: TGTGCCAGCAGCCTTGGGACAGCTGGAGGCACTGAAGCTTTCTTT.

J is TRBJ2-1 and V is TRBV19; tentatively, D is TRBD2 (5 bases). CDR1 LNHDA and CDR2 SQIVND come from the germline V gene (reference sequence). The CDR3 contains 14 residues. V shed 1 base and J shed 12 bases, with 16 bases lying between them. The CDR3 here is CASSIGSSARSQFF. The CDR3 DNA follows: TGTGCCAGTAGTATAGGGAGTAGCGCCCGGTCGCAGTTCTTC.

This clonotype was counted only a few times. The CDR3 bases are TGTGCCAGCAGCTCCGGACCGGGGCACACAGATACGCAGTATTTT. Translated: CASSSGPGHTDTQYF. The genes are TRBV5-5 and TRBJ2-3; D is possibly TRBD1 or TRBD2 (5 bases each). Trimming took off 3 bases at V and 2 bases at J, with 13 bases between the two ends. The CDR3 extends over 15 amino acids. Germline V gene data show CDR1 as SGHKS and CDR2 as YYEKEE (reference sequence).

The CDR3 DNA reads as TGTGCCAGCAGGGGGGACAGGGCTCGTCTCGGTGGCTACACCTTC. This codes for CASRGDRARLGGYTF. V is TRBV12-3 or TRBV12-4 and J is TRBJ1-2; TRBD1 aligns across 9 bases. The CDR3 runs to 15 residues. V gave up 6 bases and J gave up 7 bases; unmatched junction bases: 12.

The chain links TRBV6-5 to TRBJ1-5; unclear D gene. There are 14 residues in the CDR3. Looked up from germline, CDR1 is MNHEY and CDR2 is SVGAGI. Trimming left V 2 bases short and J 3 bases short, with 8 bases between. The CDR3 DNA is TGTGCCAGCAGTTACCGTGGTCACAATCAGCCCCAGCATTTT. This translates into CASSYRGHNQPQHF.

This clonotype was observed a handful of times. The chain links TRBV7-2 to TRBJ2-2, with D perhaps assigned TRBD1 or TRBD2 (5 bases each). V was trimmed by 1 base and J by 0 bases, leaving 6 bases between them. Germline-derived CDR1 and CDR2 are SGHTA and FQGNSA. The CDR3 has 15 residues. This CDR3 reads CASSLVGANTGELFF. The CDR3 DNA reads as TGTGCCAGCAGCTTAGTGGGGGCGAACACCGGGGAGCTGTTTTTT.

This clonotype appeared a few times. The chain couples TRBV29-1 to TRBJ2-1, with no clear D. The ends were cut back, 4 bases at V and 0 bases at J, with 10 bases in the middle. The CDR3 has 14 amino acids. CDR1 SQVTM and CDR2 ANQGSEA come from the germline V gene. The CDR3 nucleotides read TGCAGCGTTGTAAGTGGTTACTCCTACAATGAGCAGTTCTTC. It codes for CSVVSGYSYNEQFF.

This clonotype showed up just a few times. The CDR3 protein is CASSLTGDLGLAGGPHTGELFF. The CDR3 DNA is TGTGCCAGCAGCTTAACGGGAGATCTCGGGCTAGCGGGGGGGCCCCACACCGGGGAGCTGTTTTTT. This sequence joins TRBV7-3 and TRBJ2-2; 12 positions match TRBD2. Germline V lookup: CDR1 SGHTA, CDR2 FQGTGA. Trimming cost V 0 bases and J 3 bases; bases outside gene matches: 17. The CDR3 is made up of 22 amino acids.

This rearrangement joins TRBV18 to TRBJ2-3, with 13 bases aligning to TRBD2. Germline V CDR1 and CDR2: KGHSH, LQKENI. There are 17 residues in the CDR3. Trimming at V came to 3 bases and at J to 2 bases, leaving 5 bases not matched to a gene. In DNA, the CDR3 is TGTGCCAGCTCACCGGGACTAGCGGGGACCGCCACAGATACGCAGTATTTT. This encodes CASSPGLAGTATDTQYF.

In its sample, this clonotype was seen once. The gene calls are TRBV5-6 and TRBJ2-1; D gene ambiguous. The CDR3 runs 12 residues. CDR1 is SGHDT and CDR2 is YYEEEE in the germline V gene. V was shortened by 3 bases and J by 9 bases, with 10 bases between the two germline ends. CDR3 DNA: TGTGCCAGCAGCTCCAAGGGCGGTGAGCAGTTCTTC. Translated, it gives CASSSKGGEQFF.

This clonotype was counted once. This sequence joins TRBV7-3 and TRBJ2-2; 9 bases line up with TRBD1. The CDR3 contains 16 residues. Germline V CDR1 and CDR2: SGHTA, FQGTGA. V lost 5 bases to trimming and J lost 8 bases; unmatched junction nucleotides: 12. The CDR3 nucleotides are TGTGCCAGCAGCAGTCCCGGGACAGGGCCTGTGGGGGAGCTGTTTTTT. This codes for CASSSPGTGPVGELFF.

The chain links TRBV5-6 to TRBJ2-1, with D unclear. This CDR3 region has 12 residues. The ends were cut back, 4 bases at V and 6 bases at J, with 8 bases in the middle. CDR1 SGHDT and CDR2 YYEEEE come from the germline V gene. In DNA form, the CDR3 reads TGTGCCAGCAGCCCGTGGCCCAATGAGCAGTTCTTC. Its protein is CASSPWPNEQFF. Full variable domain (missing parts from reference TRBV5-6 and TRBJ2-1): DAGVTQSPTHLIKTRGQQVTLRCSPKSGHDTVSWYQQALGQGPQFIFQYYEEEERQRGNFPDRFSGHQFPNYSSELNVNALLLGDSALYLCASSPWPNEQFFGPGTRLTVL.

This clonotype was picked up a small number of times. The V call is TRBV19, the J call TRBJ1-1; 7 bases align to TRBD1. From germline, CDR1 is LNHDA and CDR2 SQIVND (reference sequence). This CDR3 region has 15 residues. V was clipped by 7 bases and J by 2 bases; unmatched bases: 10. In DNA, the CDR3 is TGTGCCAGTATCGCTACGGGGACAGCAAACACTGAAGCTTTCTTT. Translated: CASIATGTANTEAFF.

This clonotype was counted only a few times. This chain links TRBV11-2 with TRBJ2-3, with D perhaps assigned TRBD1 or TRBD2 (5 bases each). In germline, CDR1 is SGHAT, CDR2 FQNNGV. The CDR3 consists of 13 residues. Trimming shortened V by 5 bases and J by 5 bases, and 11 bases separated the two germline ends. CDR3: CASSRGAKDTQYF. The CDR3 DNA is TGTGCCAGCAGCAGAGGGGCAAAAGATACGCAGTATTTT.

This clonotype turned up a few times. The chain employs TRBV12-3 or TRBV12-4 and TRBJ2-1; 10 bases fit TRBD2. The CDR3 runs 13 residues. Trimming took 6 bases from V and 12 from J; bases not matched to a gene: 8. The CDR3 bases are TGTGCCAGCAGGCCAGCCCGGACTAGCGGGCAGTTCTTC. It is translated as CASRPARTSGQFF.

The chain joins TRBV25-1 to TRBJ2-1; D may be TRBD1 (6 bases). The germline V gene has CDR1 MGHDK and CDR2 SYGVNS. This CDR3 contains 16 residues. V lost 5 bases to trimming and J lost 0 bases, with 14 bases between them. The CDR3 is CASSMGALSSYNEQFF. The CDR3 DNA reads as TGTGCCAGCAGTATGGGGGCGTTGAGCTCCTACAATGAGCAGTTCTTC.

With respect to this clonotype: No conserved phenylalanine or tryptophan is present at the end of the CDR3, so a read error is the likely explanation. V gene TRBV7-9 combines with J gene TRBJ2-1; 12 bases line up with TRBD2. J gave up 1 base and V 1 base, and 11 bases lay outside the gene matches. The CDR3 contains 20 residues. CDR1 is SEHNR and CDR2 is FQNEAQ in the germline V gene (reference sequence). CDR3 sequence reads: CASSLVVLAGGPESYNEQFL. CDR3 coding DNA: TGTGCCAGCAGCTTAGTAGTGCTAGCGGGAGGGCCCGAATCCTACAATGAGCAGTTCTTG.

This clonotype has just a few counts. The J gene is TRBJ1-4, the V gene TRBV5-5; D perhaps matches TRBD1 (5 bases). CDR1 and CDR2 (germline): SGHKS, YYEKEE (reference sequence). CDR3 size: 16 residues. V lost 0 bases and J lost 5, with 14 bases in between. Written as DNA, the CDR3 is TGTGCCAGCAGCTTGGCAGTGAGGGGTGTCAATGAAAAACTGTTTTTT. It is translated as CASSLAVRGVNEKLFF.